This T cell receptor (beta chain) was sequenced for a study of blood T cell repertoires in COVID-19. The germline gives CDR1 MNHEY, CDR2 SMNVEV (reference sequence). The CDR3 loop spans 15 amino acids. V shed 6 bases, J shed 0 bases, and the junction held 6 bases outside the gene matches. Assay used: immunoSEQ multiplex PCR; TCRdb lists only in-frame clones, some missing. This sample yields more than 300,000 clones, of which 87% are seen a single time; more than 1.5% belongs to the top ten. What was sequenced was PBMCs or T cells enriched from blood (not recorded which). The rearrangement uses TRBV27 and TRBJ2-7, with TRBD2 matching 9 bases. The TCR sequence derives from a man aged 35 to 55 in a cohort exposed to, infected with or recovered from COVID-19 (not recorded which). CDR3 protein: CASRTPSGASYEQYF. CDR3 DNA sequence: TGTGCCAGCAGGACTCCTAGCGGGGCCTCCTACGAGCAGTACTTC.